The 20 T cell receptor beta chains reported below all come from one sample, sequenced in a study of lymphopenia after photon versus proton radiotherapy. Only in-frame clones appear in the TCRdb table, and some are missing; sequencing was by immunoSEQ multiplex PCR. Of around 25,000 clones detected, around 85% appear once; the ten largest clones hold roughly 5.4%. Here the sequenced sample was peripheral blood, taken from a patient treated with photon-based radiotherapy. The receptors shown here come from a man aged 30 to 45 with gastric cancer.

CDR3 in amino acids: CASSPPQGGPSGANVLTF. DNA for the CDR3: TGTGCCAGCAGTCCCCCCCAGGGCGGGCCCTCTGGGGCCAACGTCCTGACTTTC. The rearrangement uses TRBV28 and TRBJ2-6, with D possibly called TRBD1 or TRBD2 (5 bases each). V lost 5 bases, J lost 0 bases, and 17 bases lay in between. There are 18 residues in the CDR3. Germline V gene data show CDR1 as MDHEN and CDR2 as SYDVKM.

V and J are TRBV5-1 and TRBJ1-2, with D perhaps TRBD1 (6 bases). V lost 0 bases, J lost 2 bases, and 17 bases lay in between. Germline CDR1 is SGHRS and CDR2 is YFSETQ. The CDR3 spans 17 residues. The CDR3 protein is CASSLGRQAAPNYGYTF. The CDR3 nucleotides are TGCGCCAGCAGCTTGGGAAGACAGGCGGCCCCCAACTATGGCTACACCTTC.

The chain couples TRBV7-9 to TRBJ1-1; 8 positions agree with TRBD1. The CDR3 contains 12 residues. V lost 4 bases, J lost 11 bases, and 6 bases stayed unmatched. CDR1 is SEHNR and CDR2 is FQNEAQ in the germline V gene (reference sequence). The CDR3 sequence is CASSSLQGVAFF. The CDR3 DNA reads TGTGCCAGCAGCTCCCTACAGGGGGTCGCTTTCTTT. The full variable domain, completed using reference TRBV7-9 and TRBJ1-1, is DTGVSQNPRHKITKRGQNVTFRCDPISEHNRLYWYRQTLGQGPEFLTYFQNEAQLEKSRLLSDRFSAERPKGSFSTLEIQRTEQGDSAMYLCASSSLQGVAFFGQGTRLTVV.

V is TRBV29-1 and J is TRBJ2-2; 7 bases fit TRBD1. Germline V gives CDR1 SQVTM, CDR2 ANQGSEA. The ends lost 5 bases at V and 7 bases at J; junction bases unmatched: 7. The CDR3 has 13 amino acids. Written as DNA, the CDR3 is TGCAGCGTTCAGGGGACAGCAGACGGGGAGCTGTTTTTT. As protein: CSVQGTADGELFF.

This chain connects TRBV28 to TRBJ2-7; 10 bases match TRBD1. Germline trimming cut 7 bases from V and 2 bases from J; bases unmatched to any gene: 8. Germline CDR1 reads MDHEN; CDR2 reads SYDVKM. The CDR3 is made up of 15 amino acids. The DNA for the CDR3 is TGTGCCAGCAACTCAGGCGGGACAGGGGCCTACGAGCAGTACTTC. Translation: CASNSGGTGAYEQYF.

This CDR3 is CASSPRAGISYEQYF. CDR3 coding DNA: TGTGCCAGCAGTCCACGGGCCGGGATTTCCTACGAGCAGTACTTC. The genes are TRBV6-5 and TRBJ2-7; possible D gene TRBD2, 5 bases. CDR1 and CDR2 (germline): MNHEY, SVGAGI. This CDR3 has 15 amino acids. The V end lost 5 bases, the J end lost 1 base, and 15 bases lay between the germline ends.

V and J are TRBV5-4 and TRBJ2-1; 13 positions agree with TRBD2. Germline assignment: CDR1 SGHNT and CDR2 YYREEE (reference sequence). The ends lost 2 bases at V and 6 bases at J; junction bases unmatched: 2. This CDR3 contains 15 residues. As DNA, the CDR3 is TGTGCCAGCAGCTTCGGGACTAGCGGGACCAATGAGCAGTTCTTC. Translated: CASSFGTSGTNEQFF.

The chain combines TRBV7-9 with TRBJ1-2, with no clear D. The germline V gene encodes CDR1 SEHNR and CDR2 FQNEAQ (reference sequence). This CDR3 has 13 residues. V was cut by 1 base and J by 1 base, with 4 bases left in between. The CDR3, as DNA: TGTGCCAGCAGCTTAGGAAATAACTATGGCTACACCTTC. Translated, it gives CASSLGNNYGYTF.

For the CDR3, the DNA is TGCAGCGTGGTAACAGGGGGAGCTTATGGCTACACCTTC. This gives the protein CSVVTGGAYGYTF. The chain uses TRBV29-1 and TRBJ1-2; 8 bases agree with TRBD1. V lost 6 bases, J lost 5 bases, and 8 bases stayed unmatched. The germline gives CDR1 SQVTM, CDR2 ANQGSEA. CDR3 size: 13 residues.

This chain joins TRBV25-1 and TRBJ2-2, with TRBD2 matching 7 bases. The germline gives CDR1 MGHDK, CDR2 SYGVNS. The junction had 12 bases not matched to a gene; V was cut back by 0 bases and J by 5 bases. The CDR3 is 18 residues long. The CDR3 region is CASSEYPGRQGGTGELFF. The CDR3 DNA follows: TGTGCCAGCAGTGAATATCCGGGGAGGCAGGGAGGGACCGGGGAGCTGTTTTTT. Drawing the rest from reference TRBV25-1 and TRBJ2-2, the complete variable domain is EADIYQTPRYLVIGTGKKITLECSQTMGHDKMYWYQQDPGMELHLIHYSYGVNSTEKGDLSSESTVSRIRTEHFPLTLESARPSHTSQYLCASSEYPGRQGGTGELFFGEGSRLTVL.

This chain joins TRBV6-6 and TRBJ2-2, with 9 bases matching TRBD2. Per germline, CDR1 MNHNY and CDR2 SVGAGI (reference sequence). Trimming took 6 bases from V and 0 from J; bases not matched to a gene: 2. This CDR3 is built from 15 residues. CDR3 DNA sequence: TGTGCCAGCAGACAGCGGGGGGCGAACACCGGGGAGCTGTTTTTT. Translated, it gives CASRQRGANTGELFF.

This clone was picked up one time. The chain has TRBV19 and TRBJ1-4; 7 bases fit TRBD1. J gave up 0 bases and V 4 bases, and 5 bases lay outside the gene matches. The CDR3 runs to 16 residues. CDR1 is LNHDA, CDR2 SQIVND, per germline (reference sequence). DNA of the CDR3: TGTGCCAGTAGTAGCCACCAGGGGGCAACTAATGAAAAACTGTTTTTT. Its translation: CASSSHQGATNEKLFF.

This chain uses TRBV5-1 with TRBJ2-1, with 8 bases identical to TRBD1. The CDR3 spans 18 residues. Trimming took 0 bases from V and 0 from J; bases not matched to a gene: 8. CDR1 is SGHRS and CDR2 is YFSETQ in the germline V gene. DNA for the CDR3: TGCGCCAGCAGCTTGGGGCCAGGGGGCTCGAGCTCCTACAATGAGCAGTTCTTC. Translation: CASSLGPGGSSSYNEQFF.

This chain uses TRBV4-2 with TRBJ1-1, with a possible D match to TRBD1 (5 bases). The germline V and J ends were trimmed by 0 bases and 5 bases, with 10 bases remaining between them. CDR1 and CDR2 from the germline V gene are LGHNA and YNFKEQ. CDR3 size: 14 residues. The CDR3 here is CASSQEGVGTEAFF. The CDR3 nucleotides read TGTGCCAGCAGCCAAGAAGGGGTAGGAACTGAAGCTTTCTTT.

This chain connects TRBV11-2 to TRBJ1-3; no definite D call. The germline V gene has CDR1 SGHAT and CDR2 FQNNGV. This CDR3 spans 14 amino acids. Trimming left V 1 base short and J 0 bases short, with 4 bases between. In DNA, the CDR3 is TGTGCCAGCAGCTTAGTCGCCTCTGGAAACACCATATATTTT. Its protein product is CASSLVASGNTIYF.

The rearrangement links TRBV19 to TRBJ2-7, with D uncertain. This CDR3 comprises 13 residues. Germline CDR1 reads LNHDA; CDR2 reads SQIVND (reference sequence). V was clipped by 5 bases and J by 5 bases, with 13 bases between them. CDR3 sequence reads: CASSVDTGHEQYF. CDR3 nucleotide sequence: TGTGCCAGTAGTGTTGACACCGGCCACGAGCAGTACTTC.

The gene calls are TRBV5-4 and TRBJ2-4, with TRBD2 matching over 7 bases. Germline CDR1 and CDR2: SGHNT and YYREEE (reference sequence). V lost 2 bases and J lost 7; bases outside the gene matches: 6. There are 14 residues in the CDR3. In nucleotides, the CDR3 is TGTGCCAGCAGCTTCGGACTAGACGGTAACATTCAGTACTTC. Protein product: CASSFGLDGNIQYF. Full variable domain (outside the CDR3, taken from reference TRBV5-4 and TRBJ2-4): ETGVTQSPTHLIKTRGQQVTLRCSSQSGHNTVSWYQQALGQGPQFIFQYYREEENGRGNFPPRFSGLQFPNYSSELNVNALELDDSALYLCASSFGLDGNIQYFGAGTRLSVL.

V is TRBV7-2 and J is TRBJ1-1, with D uncertain. This CDR3 has 14 amino acids. Between the trimmed V and J ends, which lost 2 bases and 0 bases, there was a span of 7 bases. Germline loops: CDR1 SGHTA, CDR2 FQGNSA. CDR3 sequence reads: CASSLPGVNTEAFF. CDR3 nucleotide sequence: TGTGCCAGCAGCTTACCGGGAGTGAACACTGAAGCTTTCTTT.

The chain's CDR3 is CASSTPRRGRNEQYF. The CDR3 region has the DNA TGTGCCAGCAGCACTCCTCGCAGGGGGCGAAACGAGCAGTACTTC. This chain links TRBV6-1 with TRBJ2-7; 8 bases are shared with TRBD1. With 6 bases clipped from V and 5 bases from J, the junction kept 12 bases outside the gene matches. This CDR3 contains 15 residues. Germline CDR1 reads MNHNS; CDR2 reads SASEGT.

This rearrangement joins TRBV6-6 to TRBJ2-1, with 8 bases that match TRBD2. The CDR3 is 13 amino acids. Per germline, CDR1 MNHNY and CDR2 SVGAGI (reference sequence). The J segment lost 10 bases and the V segment lost 6 bases, leaving 8 bases of the junction unmatched. CDR3 sequence reads: CASRPSGRAEQFF. In DNA form, the CDR3 reads TGTGCCAGCAGACCTAGCGGGCGGGCGGAGCAGTTCTTC.